This TCR beta chain was identified in a study of beta chain features in type 1 diabetes. In this sample, this clone turned up a few times. Antigen specificity is unknown. Every isolated RNA sample was fully reverse transcribed, so sequencing captured expressed TCRB transcripts. Assay used: immunoSEQ multiplex PCR; TCRdb lists only in-frame clones, some missing. The sample includes about 160,000 clones, about 8.1% of them seen just once. Study-level findings and limits: Researchers reported that naive, central memory and Treg TCRB repertoires appeared more similar in patients than in healthy donors. At VDJ recombination sites, type 1 diabetes patients had fewer insertions and more deleted nucleotides. Overrepresentation of cells with high TCR expression could result from cDNA sequencing. TCRB CDR3s from Type 1 diabetes patients were moderately but significantly shorter in all four CD4+ subsets.

The CDR3 extends over 15 amino acids. CDR1 and CDR2 (germline): MNHEY, SVGAGI. The junction had 12 bases not matched to a gene; V was cut back by 4 bases and J by 6 bases. The receptor comes from a young woman with type 1 diabetes. The chain carries TRBV6-5 and TRBJ2-7; the match to TRBD1 covers 7 bases. The sequenced material came from central memory CD4+ T cells from blood. CDR3 sequence: CASSLNFDRAGEQYF. The DNA of the CDR3 is TGTGCCAGCAGTTTGAATTTCGACAGGGCGGGCGAGCAGTACTTC.